Shown below are 2 T cell receptor beta chains from a single sample sequenced in a study of shared clonotypes between healthy human individuals. TCRdb keeps only in-frame clones here, not all; method: immunoSEQ multiplex PCR. The sample consists of 110,000 or so clones, 55% to 80% of them appearing once. The sample taken for sequencing was memory CD8+ T cells sorted from blood. Subset defined: CD45RO+ cells pooled with CCR7-negative TemRA cells. The source is a woman in her twenties or thirties in good health.

The chain recombines TRBV6-1 with TRBJ1-1, with D possibly being TRBD1 (5 bases). The V and J ends lost 2 bases and 6 bases respectively, with 13 bases between them. CDR1 is MNHNS and CDR2 is SASEGT in the germline V gene. The CDR3 loop spans 14 amino acids. CDR3 loop: CASSEPSTVSEAFF. Written as DNA, the CDR3 is TGTGCCAGCAGTGAACCATCGACAGTTTCTGAAGCTTTCTTT.

V usage is TRBV7-9 and J usage is TRBJ2-1, with TRBD2 as a possible D gene (6 bases). The CDR3 extends over 13 amino acids. With 5 bases removed from V and 12 bases from J, the gap between germline ends came to 17 bases. Germline V lookup: CDR1 SEHNR, CDR2 FQNEAQ (reference sequence). The CDR3 DNA sequence: TGTGCCAGCAGCCCACTTGGGGGGTTCGGGCAGTTCTTC. Amino acid sequence: CASSPLGGFGQFF.